The 31 T cell receptor beta chains in this list originate from one sample, sequenced in a study of control samples from healthy donors and cancer patients. Using immunoSEQ multiplex PCR, the repertoire was profiled, and TCRdb retains in-frame clones only, with some absent. The top ten clones hold approximately 15% of a sample with 85,000 to 95,000 clones, about 87% of them seen once. The sample taken for sequencing was blood. The receptor source for this set is a woman in her 70s in good health.

CDR3 sequence: CASTRSGQGVNTGELFF. In DNA, the CDR3 is TGTGCCAGCACCCGAAGTGGGCAGGGGGTGAACACCGGGGAGCTGTTTTTT. The chain recombines TRBV2 with TRBJ2-2; 7 positions match TRBD1. The length of the CDR3 is 17 residues. CDR1 and CDR2 from the germline V gene are SNHLY and FYNNEI. The V and J ends lost 7 bases and 1 base, in that order; junction bases with no gene match: 12.

This clone was recorded a few times. The genes are TRBV24-1 and TRBJ2-1; D possibly uses TRBD1 or TRBD2 (5 bases each). The ends were cut back, 6 bases at V and 5 bases at J, with 10 bases in the middle. This CDR3 region has 13 residues. CDR1 and CDR2 from the germline V gene are KGHDR and SFDVKD. The CDR3 DNA sequence: TGTGCCACCAGTTTCGGGGCCAACAATGAGCAGTTCTTC. It codes for CATSFGANNEQFF.

V is TRBV5-6 and J is TRBJ1-1, with TRBD1 matching 9 bases. J lost 5 bases, V lost 3 bases, and 11 bases had no gene match. In germline, CDR1 is SGHDT, CDR2 YYEEEE. The CDR3 length is 16 residues. This CDR3 reads CASSSASTGGGTEAFF. CDR3 nucleotide sequence: TGTGCCAGCAGCTCCGCCTCGACAGGGGGTGGGACTGAAGCTTTCTTT. Combining the CDR3 with reference TRBV5-6 and TRBJ1-1 gives the whole variable domain DAGVTQSPTHLIKTRGQQVTLRCSPKSGHDTVSWYQQALGQGPQFIFQYYEEEERQRGNFPDRFSGHQFPNYSSELNVNALLLGDSALYLCASSSASTGGGTEAFFGQGTRLTVV.

This rearrangement joins TRBV7-6 to TRBJ2-2, with D uncertain. Between the trimmed V and J ends, which lost 4 bases and 5 bases, there was a span of 8 bases. Looked up from germline, CDR1 is SGHVS and CDR2 is FNYEAQ. The CDR3 spans 13 residues. CDR3 nucleotide sequence: TGTGCCAGCAGCTCCCCAGGTACCGGGGAGCTGTTTTTT. It encodes CASSSPGTGELFF.

This rearrangement joins TRBV6-1 to TRBJ1-1; D is ambiguous. V was trimmed by 3 bases and J by 2 bases, leaving 4 bases between them. Germline lookup yields CDR1 MNHNS and CDR2 SASEGT. This CDR3 region has 12 residues. CDR3 sequence (DNA): TGTGCCAGCAGTGACCCCAACACTGAAGCTTTCTTT. Translation: CASSDPNTEAFF.

This clone was seen just once. This chain links TRBV2 with TRBJ1-2, with D uncertain. Germline V gene lookup returns CDR1 SNHLY and CDR2 FYNNEI. Trimming cost V 3 bases and J 3 bases, with 14 bases left between them. This CDR3 contains 15 residues. The DNA of the CDR3 is TGTGCCAGCAGTGAGACGGGGTCACGAGACTATGGCTACACCTTC. Its protein product is CASSETGSRDYGYTF.

CDR3: CASSLSSQSNQPQHF. DNA of the CDR3: TGTGCCAGCAGCTTAAGTAGCCAGAGCAATCAGCCCCAGCATTTT. V is TRBV7-8 and J is TRBJ1-5, with unresolved D. The CDR3 contains 15 residues. The V gene's germline CDR1 is SGHVS and CDR2 FQNEAQ. Trimming stripped 2 bases from V and 1 base from J, with 9 bases between.

V is TRBV6-1 and J is TRBJ2-7, with 12 bases identical to TRBD1. The V segment lost 4 bases and the J segment 4 bases; nucleotides outside the gene matches: 8. The CDR3 length is 16 residues. Germline V gene lookup returns CDR1 MNHNS and CDR2 SASEGT. The CDR3 region is CASSASGTGGGYEQYF. The CDR3 DNA follows: TGTGCCAGCAGTGCCTCCGGGACAGGGGGCGGTTACGAGCAGTACTTC.

The chain combines TRBV6-2 or TRBV6-3 with TRBJ1-1, with 7 bases matching TRBD1. Losses at the gene ends were 4 bases for V and 7 bases for J; bases not matched to a gene: 15. The CDR3 spans 16 residues. Germline lookup yields CDR1 MNHEY and CDR2 SVGEGT. The CDR3 nucleotides read TGTGCCAGCAGTTCGGGAGGACAAGATGGGACAGATGAAGCTTTCTTT. Residues: CASSSGGQDGTDEAFF.

The gene calls are TRBV5-4 and TRBJ1-2; 7 bases map to TRBD1. The germline CDR1 and CDR2 sequences are SGHNT and YYREEE (reference sequence). With V trimmed by 2 bases and J by 5 bases, 12 bases remained unmatched. The CDR3 has 16 residues. CDR3 coding DNA: TGTGCCAGCAGCTTAGGTCCGGGACAGAGTATTTATGGCTACACCTTC. Translated: CASSLGPGQSIYGYTF.

The chain uses TRBV6-1 and TRBJ2-3; 7 bases map to TRBD1. Trimming removed 2 bases from V and 9 bases from J; junction bases left unmatched: 11. This CDR3 comprises 15 residues. Per the germline V gene, CDR1 is MNHNS and CDR2 is SASEGT. The CDR3 bases are TGTGCCAGCAGTGAACTAAGAAGGGGGCCAGGAACGCAGTATTTT. The encoded protein is CASSELRRGPGTQYF.

The rearrangement uses TRBV6-6 and TRBJ1-1; D is unclear. The V gene's germline CDR1 is MNHNY and CDR2 SVGAGI (reference sequence). Trimming removed 4 bases from V and 5 bases from J, with 11 bases in between. The CDR3 runs to 13 residues. CDR3 sequence: CASSSPGVTEAFF. The CDR3 coding sequence is TGTGCCAGCAGTTCGCCAGGAGTAACTGAAGCTTTCTTT.

This rearrangement joins TRBV9 to TRBJ1-4; D uncertain. Trimming shortened V by 4 bases and J by 8 bases, and 18 bases separated the two germline ends. The CDR3 is made up of 15 amino acids. CDR1 is SGDLS, CDR2 YYNGEE, per germline. CDR3 amino acids: CASSLPQAGKEKLFF. CDR3 nucleotides: TGTGCCAGCAGCCTACCTCAGGCCGGAAAGGAAAAACTGTTTTTT.

This clone was counted once. V is TRBV18 and J is TRBJ2-3, with D possibly TRBD1 on 5 matching bases. The V gene's germline CDR1 is KGHSH and CDR2 LQKENI. The germline V and J ends were trimmed by 3 bases and 0 bases, with 10 bases remaining between them. This CDR3 region has 15 residues. As DNA, the CDR3 is TGTGCCAGCTCACCCCGGACAACGAGCACAGATACGCAGTATTTT. It yields the protein CASSPRTTSTDTQYF. Full variable domain (outside the CDR3, taken from reference TRBV18 and TRBJ2-3): NAGVMQNPRHLVRRRGQEARLRCSPMKGHSHVYWYRQLPEEGLKFMVYLQKENIIDESGMPKERFSAEFPKEGPSILRIQQVVRGDSAAYFCASSPRTTSTDTQYFGPGTRLTVL.

The gene calls are TRBV18 and TRBJ1-2; TRBD1 might be the D (5 bases). The CDR3 runs 17 residues. Trimming removed 1 base at V and 0 bases at J, with 15 bases between. Germline loops: CDR1 KGHSH, CDR2 LQKENI. The CDR3 protein is CASSPRQGTAANYGYTF. CDR3 DNA: TGTGCCAGCTCACCACGGCAGGGAACGGCGGCTAACTATGGCTACACCTTC.

This clone was recorded only once. The chain is built from TRBV5-6 and TRBJ1-2; 10 bases align to TRBD1. V trimming: 6 bases; J trimming: 10 bases; junction bases outside the gene matches: 15. Germline V CDR1 and CDR2: SGHDT, YYEEEE. The CDR3 sequence is 15 residues long. This CDR3 is CASNLRPTGGYHYTF. DNA for the CDR3: TGTGCCAGCAACCTCCGCCCGACAGGGGGCTATCACTACACCTTC.

The chain has TRBV5-7 and TRBJ2-7; 7 bases are a match to TRBD1. TRBV5-7 is given ORF status, its function remaining uncertain. CDR3 length: 16 residues. After removal of 3 bases from V and 0 bases from J, the junction contained 9 bases not matched to a gene. This chain's CDR3 is CASSWPWDSHSYEQYF. The CDR3 DNA follows: TGTGCCAGCAGCTGGCCGTGGGACAGCCACTCCTACGAGCAGTACTTC.

This chain connects TRBV9 to TRBJ1-1; D unclear. The CDR3 totals 15 residues. Germline assignment: CDR1 SGDLS and CDR2 YYNGEE. The V end lost 2 bases, the J end lost 1 base, and 12 bases lay between the germline ends. CDR3 nucleotide sequence: TGTGCCAGCAGCGTTGATGGAGGGAGGAACACTGAAGCTTTCTTT. It yields the protein CASSVDGGRNTEAFF.

The rearrangement joins TRBV6-1 to TRBJ1-3; no clear D gene. CDR1 is MNHNS and CDR2 is SASEGT in the germline V gene. Trimming stripped 1 base from V and 3 bases from J, with 10 bases between. The CDR3 is made up of 15 amino acids. The CDR3 DNA follows: TGTGCCAGCAGTGAAGGTGCATCTCATGGAAACACCATATATTTT. It translates to CASSEGASHGNTIYF.

V and J are TRBV19 and TRBJ1-6, with no clear D. The CDR3 sequence is 15 residues long. Germline V lookup: CDR1 LNHDA, CDR2 SQIVND (reference sequence). Trimming took 6 bases from V and 0 from J, leaving 9 bases between them. CDR3 in amino acids: CASREWSSYNSPLHF. For the CDR3, the DNA is TGTGCCAGTAGGGAATGGAGCTCCTATAATTCACCCCTCCACTTT.

The chain links TRBV4-3 to TRBJ2-7; D tentatively reads TRBD1 or TRBD2 (6 bases each). Between the trimmed V and J ends, which lost 0 bases and 7 bases, there was a span of 10 bases. In germline, CDR1 is LGHNA, CDR2 YSLEER. The CDR3 has 13 amino acids. In DNA, the CDR3 is TGCGCCAGCAGCCAAGATGGGGGGACAGAGCAGTACTTC. It translates to CASSQDGGTEQYF.

The chain joins TRBV6-5 to TRBJ2-3; TRBD1 matches 7 bases. Germline V CDR1 and CDR2: MNHEY, SVGAGI. The CDR3 spans 12 residues. The V and J ends lost 6 bases and 8 bases, in that order; junction bases with no gene match: 5. The CDR3 sequence is CASRSTGSTQYF. CDR3 bases: TGTGCCAGCAGGTCGACAGGGTCTACGCAGTATTTT.

The J gene is TRBJ2-7, the V gene TRBV10-3, with a possible D match to TRBD1 (6 bases). V lost 3 bases and J lost 0, with 12 bases in between. Germline V gene data show CDR1 as ENHRY and CDR2 as SYGVKD. The CDR3 is made up of 15 amino acids. The CDR3 region is CAISDATGASYEQYF. Here the CDR3 DNA reads TGTGCCATCAGTGACGCGACAGGAGCCTCCTACGAGCAGTACTTC.

The chain uses TRBV15 and TRBJ1-2; no clear D. The CDR3 spans 13 residues. Germline V CDR1 and CDR2: LNHNV, YYDKDF (reference sequence). The V end lost 0 bases, the J end lost 4 bases, and 6 bases lay between the germline ends. The CDR3 bases are TGTGCCACCAGCAGAGAGATGAGCTATGGCTACACCTTC. It specifies CATSREMSYGYTF.

The chain combines TRBV7-8 with TRBJ1-5, with D maybe TRBD1 (5 bases). The length of the CDR3 is 13 residues. The V end was cut by 3 bases, the J end by 7 bases, with 10 bases between. CDR1 is SGHVS, CDR2 FQNEAQ, per germline. The CDR3 coding sequence is TGTGCCAGCAGCTTGGACACACGCCAGCCCCAGCATTTT. Translation gives CASSLDTRQPQHF.

The rearrangement joins TRBV6-4 to TRBJ1-1, with D possibly being TRBD1 (6 bases). V was pared by 4 bases and J by 8 bases, with 14 bases between. The CDR3 is made up of 13 amino acids. Germline values: CDR1 MRHNA, CDR2 SNTAGT. CDR3 residues: CASSVTLQGEAFF. Here the CDR3 DNA reads TGTGCCAGCAGTGTGACCCTTCAGGGGGAAGCTTTCTTT.

The chain uses TRBV2 and TRBJ2-7; D remains ambiguous. Per the germline V gene, CDR1 is SNHLY and CDR2 is FYNNEI. Trimming stripped 3 bases from V and 2 bases from J, with 8 bases between. The CDR3 sequence is 13 residues long. The CDR3 sequence: CASSDTDAYEQYF. The CDR3 DNA follows: TGTGCCAGCAGTGATACCGATGCCTACGAGCAGTACTTC. Based on the CDR3 plus reference TRBV2 and TRBJ2-7, the full variable domain is EPEVTQTPSHQVTQMGQEVILRCVPISNHLYFYWYRQILGQKVEFLVSFYNNEISEKSEIFDDQFSVERPDGSNFTLKIRSTKLEDSAMYFCASSDTDAYEQYFGPGTRLTVT.

This chain links TRBV30 with TRBJ1-5; TRBD1 matches 10 bases. After removal of 2 bases from V and 4 bases from J, the junction contained 5 bases not matched to a gene. The CDR3 is made up of 15 amino acids. Germline lookup yields CDR1 GTSNPN and CDR2 SVGIG (reference sequence). The CDR3 DNA is TGTGCCTGGAGTCCGGGACAGGGGCATAATCAGCCCCAGCATTTT. This codes for CAWSPGQGHNQPQHF.

The rearrangement joins TRBV6-6 to TRBJ1-2; tentative D call: TRBD1 (6 bases). The length of the CDR3 is 12 residues. V was cut by 6 bases and J by 4 bases, with 9 bases left in between. CDR1 is MNHNY and CDR2 is SVGAGI in the germline V gene (reference sequence). DNA of the CDR3: TGTGCCAGCAGACAGGGTTCCTATGGCTACACCTTC. Amino acids: CASRQGSYGYTF.

The V gene is TRBV7-2, the J gene TRBJ2-1; perhaps D is TRBD1 or TRBD2 (6 bases each). This CDR3 comprises 15 residues. Trimming shortened V by 6 bases and J by 6 bases, and 18 bases separated the two germline ends. Germline V CDR1 and CDR2: SGHTA, FQGNSA. The CDR3 spells CASRLDGGLRNEQFF. The CDR3 coding sequence is TGTGCCAGCAGACTAGATGGGGGGCTCCGCAATGAGCAGTTCTTC. Filled out from reference TRBV7-2 and TRBJ2-1, the complete variable domain reads GAGVSQSPSNKVTEKGKDVELRCDPISGHTALYWYRQSLGQGLEFLIYFQGNSAPDKSGLPSDRFSAERTGGSVSTLTIQRTQQEDSAVYLCASRLDGGLRNEQFFGPGTRLTVL.

The chain combines TRBV25-1 with TRBJ1-1; D not certain. Between the trimmed V and J ends, which lost 0 bases and 11 bases, there was a span of 7 bases. The V gene's germline CDR1 is MGHDK and CDR2 SYGVNS. The CDR3 runs 11 residues. DNA of the CDR3: TGTGCCAGCAGTGAATATAGCCGGGCTTTCTTT. Its translation: CASSEYSRAFF.